The present T cell receptor beta chain was sequenced within a study of blood T cell repertoires in COVID-19. Across the whole study: The United States, Italy and Spain supplied acute and convalescent COVID-19 samples. PBMCs, B-cell-depleted T cells, or T cells were the source of the cDNA or gDNA that made up the material.

Authors' methods: Amplification of reference gene primers was used by the study to estimate nucleated cell counts. TCRdb's copy holds only in-frame clones and misses some; the assay was immunoSEQ multiplex PCR. The V and J calls and clone size are taken from that table; D and trimming were inferred from the DNA. The table has roughly 100,000 clones, 70% to 90% seen once. This CDR3 contains 17 residues. After removal of 4 bases from V and 4 bases from J, the junction contained 13 bases not matched to a gene. Per germline, CDR1 SGDLS and CDR2 YYNGEE. The origin of this receptor is a man between 45 and 60 years old in a cohort sampled during active COVID-19. The chain combines TRBV9 with TRBJ2-1, with 8 bases fitting TRBD2. Material for sequencing was peripheral blood. In nucleotides, the CDR3 is TGTGCCAGCAGCCCGGGGGCGGGGGGAAGCCATTACAATGAGCAGTTCTTC. Protein sequence: CASSPGAGGSHYNEQFF.